This T cell receptor beta chain came from a study of T cell responses to AZD1222 COVID-19 vaccine. Whole-study context: Samples with a second dose at about 4 or about 12 weeks were pooled together.

Regarding the study as a whole: Spike-spanning, vaccine-associated CD4 TCRs were dominant at 160-218 and 743-854. Donors in the cohort were predominantly white British and more often female, and clonal diversity was possibly underestimated. Reportedly, nearly half of unique spike TCRs recognized epitopes outside B.1.351/B.1.1.7 mutations.

Using immunoSEQ multiplex PCR, the repertoire was profiled, and TCRdb retains in-frame clones only, with some absent. The sample has 110,000 to 150,000 clones, roughly 93% seen once. Comment on this clone: Antigen: not known.

This TCR came from an adult in good health. This sample comprised peripheral blood, obtained on day 0 of AZD1222 vaccination.

DNA of the CDR3: TGTGCCAGCAGCTTGGCCCATCTCGGCGGGGGCGAAGGTGGCTACACCTTC. Translating gives CASSLAHLGGGEGGYTF. V usage is TRBV5-5 and J usage is TRBJ1-2, with TRBD1 as a possible D gene (6 bases). Trimming removed 0 bases at V and 7 bases at J, with 22 bases between. CDR1 SGHKS and CDR2 YYEKEE come from the germline V gene (reference sequence). The CDR3 is 17 amino acids. The full variable domain, its missing parts supplied by reference TRBV5-5 and TRBJ1-2, is DAGVTQSPTHLIKTRGQQVTLRCSPISGHKSVSWYQQVLGQGPQFIFQYYEKEERGRGNFPDRFSARQFPNYSSELNVNALLLGDSALYLCASSLAHLGGGEGGYTFGSGTRLTVV.